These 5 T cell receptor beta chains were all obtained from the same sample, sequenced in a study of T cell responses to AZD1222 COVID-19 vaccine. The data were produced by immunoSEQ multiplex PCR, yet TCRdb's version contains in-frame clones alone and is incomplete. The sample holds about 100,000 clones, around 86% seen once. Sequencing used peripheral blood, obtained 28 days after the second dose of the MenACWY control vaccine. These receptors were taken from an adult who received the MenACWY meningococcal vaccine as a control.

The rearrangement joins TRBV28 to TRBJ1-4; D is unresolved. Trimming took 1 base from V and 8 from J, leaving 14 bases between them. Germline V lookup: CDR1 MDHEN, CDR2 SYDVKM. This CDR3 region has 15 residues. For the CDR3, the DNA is TGTGCCAGCAGTTTATTCAGTGGATTGGAAGAAAAACTGTTTTTT. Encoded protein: CASSLFSGLEEKLFF.

The DNA of the CDR3 is TGTGCCAGCAGACTAGGACAGGGGTCATCACCCCTCCACTTT. The encoded protein is CASRLGQGSSPLHF. V is TRBV6-5 and J is TRBJ1-6; 9 positions agree with TRBD1. V was clipped by 6 bases and J by 10 bases; unmatched bases: 7. The CDR3 runs 14 residues. Germline V gene data show CDR1 as MNHEY and CDR2 as SVGAGI.

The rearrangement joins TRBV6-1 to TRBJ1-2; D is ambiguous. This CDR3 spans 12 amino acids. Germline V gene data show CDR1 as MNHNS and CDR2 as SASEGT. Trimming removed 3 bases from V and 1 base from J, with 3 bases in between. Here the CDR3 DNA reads TGTGCCAGCAGTGAGCGTAACTATGGCTACACCTTC. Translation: CASSERNYGYTF.

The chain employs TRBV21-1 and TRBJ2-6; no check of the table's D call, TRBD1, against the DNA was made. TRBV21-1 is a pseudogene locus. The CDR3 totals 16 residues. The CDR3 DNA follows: TGTGCCAGCAGCAAAGAGGGGGTCCCCTGGGCCAACGTCCTGACTTTC. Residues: CASSKEGVPWANVLTF.

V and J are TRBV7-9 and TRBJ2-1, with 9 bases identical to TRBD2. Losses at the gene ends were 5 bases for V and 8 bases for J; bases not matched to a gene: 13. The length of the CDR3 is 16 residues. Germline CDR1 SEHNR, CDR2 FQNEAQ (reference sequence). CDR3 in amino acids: CASSHRVAGAGDEQFF. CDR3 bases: TGTGCCAGCAGCCATCGGGTAGCGGGGGCCGGGGATGAGCAGTTCTTC.